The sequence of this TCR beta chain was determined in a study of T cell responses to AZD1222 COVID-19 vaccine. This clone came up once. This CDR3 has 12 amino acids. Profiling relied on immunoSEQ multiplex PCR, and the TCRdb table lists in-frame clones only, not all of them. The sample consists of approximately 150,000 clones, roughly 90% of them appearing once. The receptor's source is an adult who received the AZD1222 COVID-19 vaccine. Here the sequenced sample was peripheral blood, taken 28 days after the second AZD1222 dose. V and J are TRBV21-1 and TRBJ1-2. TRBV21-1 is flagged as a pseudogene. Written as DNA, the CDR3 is TGTGCCAGCAGCAAGTCTGGGGATGGCTACACCTTC. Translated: CASSKSGDGYTF.